The next 22 T cell receptor beta chains were all read from a single sample in a study of molecular identifiers for immune sequencing clone quantification. A single record per CDR3 protein comes from TCRdb applying MiXCR to the PCR reads. The sample shows roughly 630,000 distinct CDR3 sequences, approximately 24% of them seen only once. Sequenced: naive CD8+ T cells from blood, with Jurkat cell RNA spiked in. Subset reported: FACS-sorted CD8+CD4-CCR7+CD45RA+ naive T cells. These receptors came from a human donor in good health. Some libraries in this study had Jurkat cell RNA spiked in.

The chain employs TRBV7-9 and TRBJ2-2, with TRBD2 identical over 8 bases. Germline CDR1 reads SEHNR; CDR2 reads FQNEAQ (reference sequence). The junction had 14 bases not matched to a gene; V was cut back by 3 bases and J by 5 bases. This CDR3 has 18 residues. The CDR3 here is CASSFLHRLAGGTGELFF. The CDR3 DNA reads as TGTGCCAGCAGCTTCCTTCACCGACTTGCGGGAGGAACCGGGGAGCTGTTTTTT.

This clonotype was observed at least ten times. The chain uses TRBV5-5 and TRBJ2-6; D may be TRBD1 (6 bases). V gave up 0 bases and J gave up 5 bases, with 15 bases separating them. The CDR3 is 17 amino acids. CDR1 is SGHKS and CDR2 is YYEKEE in the germline V gene (reference sequence). The chain's CDR3 is CASSLEQGPLWANVLTF. The CDR3 DNA reads TGTGCCAGCAGCTTGGAACAGGGCCCTCTGTGGGCCAACGTCCTGACTTTC.

This clonotype was counted between two and nine times. The V and J genes are TRBV27 and TRBJ1-1; D is undetermined. Germline assignment: CDR1 MNHEY and CDR2 SMNVEV (reference sequence). This CDR3 is 13 amino acids long. With 8 bases removed from V and 0 bases from J, the gap between germline ends came to 10 bases. In DNA, the CDR3 is TGTGCCAGCGGCACCGCCATGAACACTGAAGCTTTCTTT. Its protein is CASGTAMNTEAFF.

The chain employs TRBV30 and TRBJ1-4; the D is unclear. This CDR3 spans 14 amino acids. Looked up from germline, CDR1 is GTSNPN and CDR2 is SVGIG (reference sequence). V was cut by 0 bases and J by 4 bases, with 9 bases left in between. CDR3 loop: CAWSVSSINEKLFF. The CDR3 nucleotides read TGTGCCTGGAGTGTCTCCAGTATTAATGAAAAACTGTTTTTT. The entire variable domain, with the rest obtained from reference TRBV30 and TRBJ1-4, is as follows: SQTIHQWPATLVQPVGSPLSLECTVEGTSNPNLYWYRQAAGRGLQLLFYSVGIGQISSEVPQNLSASRPQDRQFILSSKKLLLSDSGFYLCAWSVSSINEKLFFGSGTQLSVL.

The V and J genes are TRBV19 and TRBJ2-7, with a weak D call TRBD1 (5 bases). This CDR3 has 13 residues. V lost 5 bases, J lost 5 bases, and 13 bases lay in between. CDR1 is LNHDA and CDR2 is SQIVND in the germline V gene (reference sequence). The CDR3 protein is CASSVGRVHEQYF. The CDR3 coding sequence is TGTGCCAGTAGTGTGGGCAGGGTTCACGAGCAGTACTTC.

Remarks on this clonotype: The germline gene is not matched at one end of the junction; a read error may be the cause. The V gene is TRBV5-1, the J gene TRBJ2-7; 10 bases fit TRBD1. The CDR3 totals 17 residues. Per germline, CDR1 SGHRS and CDR2 YFSETQ. Here the CDR3 DNA reads TGCGCCAGCAGCTTGGGACAGGGGGCGTTGGGCTCCTACGCGCAGTACTTC. Residues: CASSLGQGALGSYAQYF.

This clonotype was counted a few times. The J gene is TRBJ1-1, the V gene TRBV19, with 12 bases aligning to TRBD1. After removal of 4 bases from V and 5 bases from J, the junction contained 11 bases not matched to a gene. There are 17 residues in the CDR3. Germline V CDR1 and CDR2: LNHDA, SQIVND (reference sequence). The CDR3 DNA sequence: TGTGCCAGTAGTACCACCAGGGGACAGGGGGCCGGTACTGAAGCTTTCTTT. It translates to CASSTTRGQGAGTEAFF. Together with reference TRBV19 and TRBJ1-1, the CDR3 gives the full variable domain: DGGITQSPKYLFRKEGQNVTLSCEQNLNHDAMYWYRQDPGQGLRLIYYSQIVNDFQKGDIAEGYSVSREKKESFPLTVTSAQKNPTAFYLCASSTTRGQGAGTEAFFGQGTRLTVV.

The chain is built from TRBV6-6 and TRBJ1-1, with no clear D. The V gene's germline CDR1 is MNHNY and CDR2 SVGAGI (reference sequence). V was pared by 2 bases and J by 4 bases, with 26 bases between. This CDR3 comprises 19 residues. The CDR3 spells CASSYDPGVGSHFGTEAFF. DNA of the CDR3: TGTGCCAGCAGTTACGATCCGGGTGTCGGCAGCCATTTTGGCACTGAAGCTTTCTTT.

This clonotype was observed a handful of times. The chain carries TRBV12-5 and TRBJ2-1, with D tentatively TRBD1 or TRBD2 (5 bases each). The V and J ends lost 6 bases and 6 bases respectively, with 24 bases between them. Germline V CDR1 and CDR2: LGHNT, FRNRAP. This CDR3 spans 17 amino acids. The DNA for the CDR3 is TGTGCTAGTGGCCTGACCGTCGGGGCCAGGGTTGGCAATGAGCAGTTCTTC. Translation: CASGLTVGARVGNEQFF. The whole variable domain, remainder taken from reference TRBV12-5 and TRBJ2-1, is DARVTQTPRHKVTEMGQEVTMRCQPILGHNTVFWYRQTMMQGLELLAYFRNRAPLDDSGMPKDRFSAEMPDATLATLKIQPSEPRDSAVYFCASGLTVGARVGNEQFFGPGTRLTVL.

This clonotype was detected ten times or more. The gene calls are TRBV6-6 and TRBJ2-7; D is possibly TRBD1 (6 bases). This CDR3 spans 13 amino acids. Between the trimmed V and J ends, which lost 0 bases and 6 bases, there was a span of 9 bases. CDR1 MNHNY and CDR2 SVGAGI come from the germline V gene (reference sequence). CDR3: CASSYSGQPEQYF. The CDR3 nucleotides read TGTGCCAGCAGTTACTCTGGACAGCCCGAGCAGTACTTC.

Concerning this clonotype: With a much larger clone just one base away, this may be a read error. The V and J genes are TRBV4-2 and TRBJ2-3, with 10 positions matching TRBD2. Germline CDR1 and CDR2: LGHNA and YNFKEQ. J lost 0 bases, V lost 4 bases, and 10 bases had no gene match. The CDR3 totals 18 residues. The CDR3 sequence is CASSLWTSGPRSTDTQYF. Written as DNA, the CDR3 is TGTGCCAGCAGCCTCTGGACTAGCGGCCCAAGGAGCACAGATACGCAGTATTTT.

This rearrangement joins TRBV29-1 to TRBJ2-7, with 9 nucleotides matching TRBD1. CDR3 length: 13 residues. The junction had 2 bases not matched to a gene; V was cut back by 2 bases and J by 3 bases. Germline values: CDR1 SQVTM, CDR2 ANQGSEA. CDR3 DNA sequence: TGCAGCGTTGAACTGGGACAGGGCTACGAGCAGTACTTC. Translating it yields CSVELGQGYEQYF.

On this clonotype: This may arise from a read error, as a much more abundant clone is one base away. The chain uses TRBV20-1 and TRBJ2-3, with a tentative D call TRBD2 (5 bases). V dropped 6 bases and J dropped 5 bases, with 21 bases sitting between them. This CDR3 has 15 amino acids. Germline lookup yields CDR1 DFQATT and CDR2 SNEGSKA (reference sequence). CDR3 protein: CSASPPTRRIDTQYF. CDR3 in DNA: TGCAGTGCCTCTCCCCCTACTAGGCGCATAGATACGCAGTATTTT.

The chain uses TRBV4-1 and TRBJ2-7, with 8 bases aligning to TRBD1. With 1 base clipped from V and 0 bases from J, the junction kept 2 bases outside the gene matches. Germline CDR1 MGHRA, CDR2 YSYEKL. This CDR3 contains 15 residues. In DNA, the CDR3 is TGCGCCAGCAGCCAAGTGGACAGGGTCTCCTACGAGCAGTACTTC. Its protein product is CASSQVDRVSYEQYF.

This clonotype appeared a few times. This chain uses TRBV20-1 with TRBJ2-1; 9 nucleotides align to TRBD2. CDR3 length: 15 residues. The germline gives CDR1 DFQATT, CDR2 SNEGSKA (reference sequence). V shed 0 bases, J shed 8 bases, and the junction held 8 bases outside the gene matches. This chain's CDR3 is CSARDTAGGWYEQFF. In DNA form, the CDR3 reads TGCAGTGCTAGAGATACAGCGGGAGGCTGGTATGAGCAGTTCTTC.

The chain is built from TRBV2 and TRBJ2-5, with 7 bases identical to TRBD2. The V gene's germline CDR1 is SNHLY and CDR2 FYNNEI. The CDR3 sequence is 16 residues long. V was clipped by 9 bases and J by 5 bases; unmatched bases: 18. CDR3 amino acids: CARRDIGGGPEETQYF. The CDR3 DNA follows: TGTGCCAGAAGGGATATTGGGGGAGGGCCGGAGGAGACCCAGTACTTC. Full variable domain (missing parts from reference TRBV2 and TRBJ2-5): EPEVTQTPSHQVTQMGQEVILRCVPISNHLYFYWYRQILGQKVEFLVSFYNNEISEKSEIFDDQFSVERPDGSNFTLKIRSTKLEDSAMYFCARRDIGGGPEETQYFGPGTRLLVL.

This clonotype showed up just once. The rearrangement uses TRBV4-1 and TRBJ2-7; D may match TRBD1 or TRBD2 (6 bases each). The germline gives CDR1 MGHRA, CDR2 YSYEKL. This CDR3 is 17 amino acids long. V gave up 0 bases and J gave up 5 bases, with 20 bases separating them. CDR3 protein: CASSQELTTGRKDEQYF. The CDR3 nucleotides are TGCGCCAGCAGCCAAGAACTTACCACAGGGAGGAAAGACGAGCAGTACTTC.

This clonotype was recorded a few times. The gene calls are TRBV14 and TRBJ2-2; 8 bases line up with TRBD2. The CDR3 covers 20 residues. Germline CDR1 and CDR2: SGHDN and FVKESK. V gave up 0 bases and J gave up 0 bases; unmatched junction bases: 12. CDR3 coding DNA: TGTGCCAGCAGCCAAGATGGTGTCCGGGGTAGCGGGACGAACACCGGGGAGCTGTTTTTT. Residues: CASSQDGVRGSGTNTGELFF. Based on the CDR3 plus reference TRBV14 and TRBJ2-2, the full variable domain is EAGVTQFPSHSVIEKGQTVTLRCDPISGHDNLYWYRRVMGKEIKFLLHFVKESKQDESGMPNNRFLAERTGGTYSTLKVQPAELEDSGVYFCASSQDGVRGSGTNTGELFFGEGSRLTVL.

This clonotype has just a few counts. The chain has TRBV20-1 and TRBJ2-7, with D possibly matching TRBD2 (6 bases). V lost 3 bases, J lost 3 bases, and 21 bases lay in between. The germline V gene encodes CDR1 DFQATT and CDR2 SNEGSKA (reference sequence). The CDR3 covers 16 residues. The chain's CDR3 is CSARGDYRDFDYEQYF. CDR3 bases: TGCAGTGCTAGGGGGGATTACCGGGACTTCGACTACGAGCAGTACTTC.

This clonotype was picked up a small number of times. The rearrangement uses TRBV14 and TRBJ2-2; D unclear. The germline CDR1 and CDR2 sequences are SGHDN and FVKESK. The CDR3 is 15 amino acids. Trimming removed 4 bases from V and 2 bases from J, with 11 bases in between. Here the CDR3 reads CASSPNRPNTGELFF. CDR3 in DNA: TGTGCCAGCAGCCCCAACCGGCCTAACACCGGGGAGCTGTTTTTT.

This clonotype was observed a few times. The chain carries TRBV24-1 and TRBJ1-5; a weak D match, TRBD1 (6 bases). Germline CDR1 KGHDR, CDR2 SFDVKD. CDR3 size: 15 residues. The V end was cut by 4 bases, the J end by 7 bases, with 16 bases between. This CDR3 reads CATSDRTGAMQPQHF. The DNA for the CDR3 is TGTGCCACCAGTGACCGGACGGGGGCGATGCAGCCCCAGCATTTT.

As concerns this clonotype: This may arise from a read error, as a much more abundant clone is one base away. This chain uses TRBV20-1 with TRBJ2-7, with 9 bases that match TRBD2. The V gene's germline CDR1 is DFQATT and CDR2 SNEGSKA (reference sequence). This CDR3 comprises 12 residues. CDR3 DNA sequence: TGCAGTGCTAGGGCGGGAGGGCGTGAGCAGCACTTC. It codes for CSARAGGREQHF.